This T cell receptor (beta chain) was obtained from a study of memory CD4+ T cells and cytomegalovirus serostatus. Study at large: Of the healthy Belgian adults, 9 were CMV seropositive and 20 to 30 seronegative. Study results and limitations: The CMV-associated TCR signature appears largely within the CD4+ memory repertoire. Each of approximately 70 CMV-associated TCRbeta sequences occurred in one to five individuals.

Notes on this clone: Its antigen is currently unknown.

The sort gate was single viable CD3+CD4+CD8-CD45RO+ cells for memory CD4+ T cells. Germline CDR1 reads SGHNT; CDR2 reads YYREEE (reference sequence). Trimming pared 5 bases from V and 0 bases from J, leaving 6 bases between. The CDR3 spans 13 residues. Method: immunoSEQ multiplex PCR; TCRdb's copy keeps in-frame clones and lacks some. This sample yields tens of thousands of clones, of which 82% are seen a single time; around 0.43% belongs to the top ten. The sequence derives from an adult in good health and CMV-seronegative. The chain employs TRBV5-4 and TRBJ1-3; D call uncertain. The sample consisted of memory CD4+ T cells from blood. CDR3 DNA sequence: TGTGCCAGCAGACAGAGCTCTGGAAACACCATATATTTT. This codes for CASRQSSGNTIYF.